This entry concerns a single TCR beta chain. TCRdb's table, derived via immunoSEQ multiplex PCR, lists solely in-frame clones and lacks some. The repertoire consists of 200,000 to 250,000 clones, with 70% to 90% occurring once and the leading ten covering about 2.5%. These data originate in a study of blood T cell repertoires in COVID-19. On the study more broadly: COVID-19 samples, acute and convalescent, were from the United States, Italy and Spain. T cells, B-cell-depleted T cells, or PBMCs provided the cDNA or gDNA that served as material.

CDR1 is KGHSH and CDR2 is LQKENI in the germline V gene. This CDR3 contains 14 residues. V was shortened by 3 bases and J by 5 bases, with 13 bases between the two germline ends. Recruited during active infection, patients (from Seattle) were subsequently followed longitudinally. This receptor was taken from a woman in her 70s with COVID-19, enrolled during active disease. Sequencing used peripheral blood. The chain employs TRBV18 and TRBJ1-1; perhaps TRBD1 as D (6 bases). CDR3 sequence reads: CASSPSAGATEAFF. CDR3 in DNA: TGTGCCAGCTCACCTTCGGCAGGGGCAACTGAAGCTTTCTTT.